This T cell receptor beta chain derives from a study of cytomegalovirus exposure and HLA in healthy donors. Across the study: Genotyping of 398 donors showed that 70% to 90% belonged to the Caucasian-associated ancestry cluster. Study-wide results and caveats: The authors later found most CMV-associated TCR beta chains appeared HLA-restricted.

To note about this clone: The antigen is unknown.

The PCR employed 60 Vbeta primers together with 13 Jbeta primers. TCRdb keeps only in-frame clones here, not all; method: immunoSEQ multiplex PCR. This repertoire shows roughly 140,000 clones, roughly 65% found once; its top ten account for around 4.7%. The length of the CDR3 is 14 residues. From germline, CDR1 is MNHEY and CDR2 SMNVEV (reference sequence). J gave up 0 bases and V 3 bases, and 2 bases lay outside the gene matches. The specimen sequenced was PBMCs. The TCR was taken from a man in his 60s in good health and CMV-seronegative. This chain links TRBV27 with TRBJ2-7; 7 bases fit TRBD1. CDR3 residues: CASSLGQFSYEQYF. Here the CDR3 DNA reads TGTGCCAGCAGTTTGGGACAGTTCTCCTACGAGCAGTACTTC.